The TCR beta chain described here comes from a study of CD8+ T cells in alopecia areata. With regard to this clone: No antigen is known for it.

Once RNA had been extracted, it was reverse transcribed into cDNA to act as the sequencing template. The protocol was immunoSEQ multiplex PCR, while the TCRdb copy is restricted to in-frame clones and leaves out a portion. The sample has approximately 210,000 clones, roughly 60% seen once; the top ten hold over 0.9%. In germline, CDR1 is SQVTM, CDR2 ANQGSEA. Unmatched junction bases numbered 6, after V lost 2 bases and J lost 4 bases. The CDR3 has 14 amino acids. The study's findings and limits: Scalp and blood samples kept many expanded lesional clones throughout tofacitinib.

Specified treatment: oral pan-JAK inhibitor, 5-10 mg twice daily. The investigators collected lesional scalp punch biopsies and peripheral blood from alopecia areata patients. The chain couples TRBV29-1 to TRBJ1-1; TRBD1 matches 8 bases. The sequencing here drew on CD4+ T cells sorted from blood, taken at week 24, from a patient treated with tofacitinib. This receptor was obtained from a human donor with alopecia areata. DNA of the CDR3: TGCAGCGTTGAACCAAGACAGGGGAGCACTGAAGCTTTCTTT. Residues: CSVEPRQGSTEAFF.